This TCR beta chain was documented in a study of T cells in Graves' hyperthyroidism and ophthalmopathy. Overall study results and limits: The model identified upcoming ophthalmopathy a median 6.5 months ahead of onset. Separation of ophthalmopathy from stable hyperthyroidism was achieved by a 13 V-J model. Blood also showed most of the thyroid clonotypes that were expanded above 0.001.

The PBMCs had their origin in around 9.1 ml of fresh peripheral blood. The CDR3 length is 15 residues. Germline trimming cut 4 bases from V and 3 bases from J; bases unmatched to any gene: 8. Germline loops: CDR1 KGHSH, CDR2 LQKENI. Using RNA transcripts as the source, TCR beta CDR3 regions were amplified. First-round RT-PCR targeting the TCR CDR3 was performed with the HTBI primer set. Using its own MiXCR run on the multiplex PCR reads, TCRdb lists one record per CDR3 protein. The repertoire has roughly 600,000 distinct CDR3 sequences, 13% to 15% of them found once; the top ten carry 9.5% to 15%. In regard to this clonotype: Its antigen is still unknown.

The sequenced material came from blood. V is TRBV18 and J is TRBJ1-1, with 7 bases fitting TRBD1. The sequence was obtained from a woman aged 50 to 65 with Graves' ophthalmopathy. The CDR3 is CASSLTYRGDTEAFF. DNA of the CDR3: TGTGCCAGCTCACTCACTTACAGGGGCGACACTGAAGCTTTCTTT.